The 2 T cell receptor beta chains listed next were all sequenced from one sample in a study of blood T cell dynamics during melanoma immunotherapy. Only in-frame clones appear in the TCRdb table, and some are missing; sequencing was by immunoSEQ multiplex PCR. The sample carries 15,000 or so clones, less than 85% recorded once. Described time point: pre-treatment baseline. Sequencing was performed on blood, taken from a patient treated with checkpoint blockade. The receptors here all came from a human donor with melanoma.

V and J are TRBV19 and TRBJ1-1; D gene ambiguous. This CDR3 region has 13 residues. In germline, CDR1 is LNHDA, CDR2 SQIVND (reference sequence). With 5 bases removed from V and 0 bases from J, the gap between germline ends came to 7 bases. The DNA of the CDR3 is TGTGCCAGTAGTTCAGACATGAACACTGAAGCTTTCTTT. Translation gives CASSSDMNTEAFF.

DNA of the CDR3: TGTGCCAGCAGCGAGGCAGGGATCCCCAATGAGCAGTTCTTC. Residues: CASSEAGIPNEQFF. This rearrangement joins TRBV21-1 to TRBJ2-1; the table names TRBD1, a call not compared with the DNA. TRBV21-1 is marked as a pseudogene. This CDR3 contains 14 residues.